This entry concerns a single TCR beta chain. Enrollees, about 18 to 100 years old, lived in 24 US areas. V lost 8 bases and J lost 6; bases outside the gene matches: 5. The CDR3 loop spans 13 amino acids. CDR1 and CDR2 (germline): MNHEY, SVGAGI. The method was immunoSEQ multiplex PCR; TCRdb's version includes in-frame clones alone and lacks a portion of them. The sample yields 220,000 or so clones, 70% to 90% seen once. The sample is drawn from a study of blood T cell repertoires in COVID-19. The wider study: Sites across the United States, Italy and Spain contributed samples from acute and convalescent COVID-19.

Sequenced material: PBMCs or T cells enriched from blood (not recorded which). This sequence joins TRBV6-5 and TRBJ2-1, with 9 bases lining up with TRBD1. The receptor's source is a woman aged 45-65 years with acute COVID-19. The CDR3 DNA is TGTGCCAGCCGGACAGGGGTAGTCAATGAGCAGTTCTTC. Protein product: CASRTGVVNEQFF.